This entry concerns a single T cell receptor (beta chain). The record originates from a study of blood T cell repertoires in COVID-19. Whole-study context: Nucleic acid was either cDNA or gDNA, and it came from T cells, B-cell-depleted T cells, or PBMCs.

Trimming at V came to 3 bases and at J to 4 bases, leaving 6 bases not matched to a gene. The CDR3 contains 15 residues. The germline CDR1 and CDR2 sequences are SGHRS and YFSETQ. The assay was immunoSEQ multiplex PCR, and TCRdb's table has in-frame clones only and misses some. The sample includes a few hundred thousand clones, 80% to 90% of them seen just once. V and J are TRBV5-1 and TRBJ1-1; the match to TRBD1 covers 10 bases. The material sequenced was peripheral blood. The sequence was collected from a woman between 50 and 59 years old with acute or convalescent COVID-19. CDR3 protein: CASSYGTGEGTEAFF. The CDR3 nucleotides read TGCGCCAGCAGCTATGGGACAGGGGAGGGCACTGAAGCTTTCTTT.